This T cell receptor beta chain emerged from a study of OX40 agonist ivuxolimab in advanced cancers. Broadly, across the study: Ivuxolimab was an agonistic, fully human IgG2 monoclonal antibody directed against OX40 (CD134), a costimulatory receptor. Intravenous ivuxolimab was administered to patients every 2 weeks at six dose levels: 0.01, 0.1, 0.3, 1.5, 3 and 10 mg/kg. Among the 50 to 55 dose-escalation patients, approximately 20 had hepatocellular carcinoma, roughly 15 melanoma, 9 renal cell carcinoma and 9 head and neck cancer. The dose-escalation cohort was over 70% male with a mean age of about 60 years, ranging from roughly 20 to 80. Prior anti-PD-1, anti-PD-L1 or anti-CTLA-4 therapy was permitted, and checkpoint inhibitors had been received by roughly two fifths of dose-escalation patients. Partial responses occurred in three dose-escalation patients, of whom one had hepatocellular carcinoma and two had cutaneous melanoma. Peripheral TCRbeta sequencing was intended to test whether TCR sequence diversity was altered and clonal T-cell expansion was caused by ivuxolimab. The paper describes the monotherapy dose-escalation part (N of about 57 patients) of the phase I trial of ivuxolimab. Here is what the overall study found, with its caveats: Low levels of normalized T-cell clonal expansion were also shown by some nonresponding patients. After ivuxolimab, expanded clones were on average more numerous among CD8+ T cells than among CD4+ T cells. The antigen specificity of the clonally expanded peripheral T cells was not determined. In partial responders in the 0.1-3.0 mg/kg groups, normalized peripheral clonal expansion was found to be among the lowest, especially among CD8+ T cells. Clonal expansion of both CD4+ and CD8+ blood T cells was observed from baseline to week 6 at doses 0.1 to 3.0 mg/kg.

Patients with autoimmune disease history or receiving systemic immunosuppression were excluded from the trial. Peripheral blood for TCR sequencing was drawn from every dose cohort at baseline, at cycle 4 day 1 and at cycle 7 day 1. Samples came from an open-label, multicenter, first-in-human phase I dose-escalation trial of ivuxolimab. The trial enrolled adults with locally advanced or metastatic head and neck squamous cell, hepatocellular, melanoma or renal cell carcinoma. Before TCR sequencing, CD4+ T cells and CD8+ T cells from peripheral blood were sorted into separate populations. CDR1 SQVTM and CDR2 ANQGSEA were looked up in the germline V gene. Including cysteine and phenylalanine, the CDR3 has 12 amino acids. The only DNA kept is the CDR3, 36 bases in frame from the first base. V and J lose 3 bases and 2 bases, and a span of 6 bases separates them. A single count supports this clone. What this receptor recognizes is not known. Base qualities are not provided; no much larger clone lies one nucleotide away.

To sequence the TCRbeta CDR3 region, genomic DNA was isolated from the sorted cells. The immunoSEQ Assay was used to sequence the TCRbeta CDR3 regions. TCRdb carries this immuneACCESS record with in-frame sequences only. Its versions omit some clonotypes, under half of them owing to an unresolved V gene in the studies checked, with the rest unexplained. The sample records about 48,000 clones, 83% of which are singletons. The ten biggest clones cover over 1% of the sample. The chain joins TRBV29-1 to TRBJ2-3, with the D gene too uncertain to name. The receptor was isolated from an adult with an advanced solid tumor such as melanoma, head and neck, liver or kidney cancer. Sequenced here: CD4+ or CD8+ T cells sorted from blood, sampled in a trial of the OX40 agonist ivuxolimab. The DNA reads TGCAGCGTTGAGACACTCACAGATACGCAGTATTTT. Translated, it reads CSVETLTDTQYF.